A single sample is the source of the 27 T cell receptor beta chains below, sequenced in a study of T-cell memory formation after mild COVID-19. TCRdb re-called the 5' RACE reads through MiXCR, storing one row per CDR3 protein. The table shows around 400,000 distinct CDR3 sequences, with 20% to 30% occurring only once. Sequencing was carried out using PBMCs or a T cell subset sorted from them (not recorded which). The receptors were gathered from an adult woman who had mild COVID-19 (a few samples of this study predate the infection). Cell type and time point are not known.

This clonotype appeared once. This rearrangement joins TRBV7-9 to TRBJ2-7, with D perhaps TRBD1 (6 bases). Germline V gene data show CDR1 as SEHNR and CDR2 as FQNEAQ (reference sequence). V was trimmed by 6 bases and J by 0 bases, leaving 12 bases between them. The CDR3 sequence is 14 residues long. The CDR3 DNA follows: TGTGCCAGCAGGCCGGACAGTGCCTCCTACGAGCAGTACTTC. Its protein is CASRPDSASYEQYF. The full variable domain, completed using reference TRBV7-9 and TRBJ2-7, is DTGVSQNPRHKITKRGQNVTFRCDPISEHNRLYWYRQTLGQGPEFLTYFQNEAQLEKSRLLSDRFSAERPKGSFSTLEIQRTEQGDSAMYLCASRPDSASYEQYFGPGTRLTVT.

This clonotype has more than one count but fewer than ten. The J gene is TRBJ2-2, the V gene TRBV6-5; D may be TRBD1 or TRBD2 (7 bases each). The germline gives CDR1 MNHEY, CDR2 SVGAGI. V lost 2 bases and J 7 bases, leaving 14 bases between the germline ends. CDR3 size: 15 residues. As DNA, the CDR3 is TGTGCCAGCAGTTACACCACAGGGGAGGGCGGGGAGCTGTTTTTT. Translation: CASSYTTGEGGELFF.

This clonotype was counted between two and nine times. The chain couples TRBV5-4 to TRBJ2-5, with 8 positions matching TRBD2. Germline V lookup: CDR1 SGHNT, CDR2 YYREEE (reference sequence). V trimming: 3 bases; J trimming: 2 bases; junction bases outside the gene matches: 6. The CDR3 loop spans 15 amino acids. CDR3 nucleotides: TGTGCCAGCAGCTCCTCGGTAGCGGGACAAGAGACCCAGTACTTC. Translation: CASSSSVAGQETQYF.

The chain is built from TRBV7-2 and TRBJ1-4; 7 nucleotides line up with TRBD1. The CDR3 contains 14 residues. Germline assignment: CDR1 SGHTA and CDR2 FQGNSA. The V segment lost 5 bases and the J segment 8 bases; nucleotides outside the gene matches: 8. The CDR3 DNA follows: TGTGCCAGCAGCGGCGGGACAGCCCGGGAAAAACTGTTTTTT. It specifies CASSGGTAREKLFF.

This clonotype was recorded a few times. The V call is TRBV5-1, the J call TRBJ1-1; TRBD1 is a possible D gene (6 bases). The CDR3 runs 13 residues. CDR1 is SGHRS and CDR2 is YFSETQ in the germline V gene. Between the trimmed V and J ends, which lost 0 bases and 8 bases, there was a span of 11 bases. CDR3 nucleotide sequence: TGCGCCAGCAGCTTGGATACAGGGCGGGAAGCTTTCTTT. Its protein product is CASSLDTGREAFF.

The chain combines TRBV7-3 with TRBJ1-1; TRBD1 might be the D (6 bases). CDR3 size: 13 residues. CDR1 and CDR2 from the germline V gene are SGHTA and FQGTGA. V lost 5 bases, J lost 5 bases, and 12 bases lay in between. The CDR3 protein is CASSRGGRTEAFF. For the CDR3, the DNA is TGTGCCAGCAGCCGCGGGGGCCGAACTGAAGCTTTCTTT.

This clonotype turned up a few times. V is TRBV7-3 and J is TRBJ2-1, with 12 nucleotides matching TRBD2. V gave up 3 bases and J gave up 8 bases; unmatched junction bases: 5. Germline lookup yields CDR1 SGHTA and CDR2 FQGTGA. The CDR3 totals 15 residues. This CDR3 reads CASSFRGLAGDEQFF. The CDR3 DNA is TGTGCCAGCAGCTTCAGGGGACTAGCGGGTGATGAGCAGTTCTTC.

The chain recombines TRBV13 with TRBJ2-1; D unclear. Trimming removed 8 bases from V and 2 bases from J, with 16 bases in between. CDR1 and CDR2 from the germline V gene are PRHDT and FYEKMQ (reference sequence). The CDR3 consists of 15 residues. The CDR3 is CASGSMVEPYNEQFF. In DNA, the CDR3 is TGTGCCAGCGGGTCGATGGTAGAACCCTACAATGAGCAGTTCTTC.

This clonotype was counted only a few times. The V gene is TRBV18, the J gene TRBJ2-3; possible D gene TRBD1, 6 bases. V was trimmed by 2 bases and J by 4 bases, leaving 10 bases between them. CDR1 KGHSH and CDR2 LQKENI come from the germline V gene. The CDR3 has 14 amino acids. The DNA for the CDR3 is TGTGCCAGCTCACCAAGGGCAGGGGCAGATACGCAGTATTTT. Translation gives CASSPRAGADTQYF.

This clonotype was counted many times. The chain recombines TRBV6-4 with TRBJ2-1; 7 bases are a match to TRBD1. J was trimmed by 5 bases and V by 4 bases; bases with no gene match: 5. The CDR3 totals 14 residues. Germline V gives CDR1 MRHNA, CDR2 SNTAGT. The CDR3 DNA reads TGTGCCAGCAGTGTGGGGACAGATAACAATGAGCAGTTCTTC. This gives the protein CASSVGTDNNEQFF.

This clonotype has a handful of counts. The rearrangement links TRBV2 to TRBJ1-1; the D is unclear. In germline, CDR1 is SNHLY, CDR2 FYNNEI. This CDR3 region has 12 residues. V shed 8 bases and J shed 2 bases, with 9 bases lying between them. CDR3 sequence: CASSPSNTEAFF. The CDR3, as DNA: TGTGCCAGCTCCCCCTCAAACACTGAAGCTTTCTTT. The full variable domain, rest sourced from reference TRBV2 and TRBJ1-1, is EPEVTQTPSHQVTQMGQEVILRCVPISNHLYFYWYRQILGQKVEFLVSFYNNEISEKSEIFDDQFSVERPDGSNFTLKIRSTKLEDSAMYFCASSPSNTEAFFGQGTRLTVV.

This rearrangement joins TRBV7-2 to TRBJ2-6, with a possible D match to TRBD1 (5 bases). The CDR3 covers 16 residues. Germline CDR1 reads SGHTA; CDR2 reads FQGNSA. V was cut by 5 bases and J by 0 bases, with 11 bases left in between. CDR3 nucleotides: TGTGCCAGCAGCCCGACACAGGTCTCTGGGGCCAACGTCCTGACTTTC. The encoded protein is CASSPTQVSGANVLTF.

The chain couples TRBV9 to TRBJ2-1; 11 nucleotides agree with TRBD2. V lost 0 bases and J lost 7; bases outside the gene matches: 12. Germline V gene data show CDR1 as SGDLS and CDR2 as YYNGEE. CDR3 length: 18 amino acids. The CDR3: CASSVVPLAGGHGNEQFF. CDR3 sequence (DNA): TGTGCCAGCAGCGTAGTCCCCTTAGCGGGGGGGCACGGGAATGAGCAGTTCTTC.

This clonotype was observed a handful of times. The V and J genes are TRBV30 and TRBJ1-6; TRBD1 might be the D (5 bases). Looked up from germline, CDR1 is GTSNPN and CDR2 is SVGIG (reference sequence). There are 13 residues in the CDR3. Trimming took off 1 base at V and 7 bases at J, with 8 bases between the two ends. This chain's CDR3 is CAWSGDGNSPLHF. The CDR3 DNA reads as TGTGCCTGGAGTGGGGACGGAAATTCACCCCTCCACTTT.

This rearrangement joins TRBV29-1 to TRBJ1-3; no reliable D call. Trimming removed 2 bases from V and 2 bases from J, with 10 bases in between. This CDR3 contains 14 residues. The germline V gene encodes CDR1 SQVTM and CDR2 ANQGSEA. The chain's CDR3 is CSVELQSAGNTIYF. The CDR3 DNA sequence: TGCAGCGTTGAATTACAGTCTGCTGGAAACACCATATATTTT.

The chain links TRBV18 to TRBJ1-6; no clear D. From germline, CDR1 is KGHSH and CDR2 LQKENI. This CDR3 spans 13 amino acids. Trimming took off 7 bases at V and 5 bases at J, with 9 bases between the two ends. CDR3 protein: CASCPSHNSPLHF. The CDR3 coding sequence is TGTGCCAGCTGCCCATCCCATAATTCACCCCTCCACTTT. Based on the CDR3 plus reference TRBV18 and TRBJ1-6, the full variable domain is NAGVMQNPRHLVRRRGQEARLRCSPMKGHSHVYWYRQLPEEGLKFMVYLQKENIIDESGMPKERFSAEFPKEGPSILRIQQVVRGDSAAYFCASCPSHNSPLHFGNGTRLTVT.

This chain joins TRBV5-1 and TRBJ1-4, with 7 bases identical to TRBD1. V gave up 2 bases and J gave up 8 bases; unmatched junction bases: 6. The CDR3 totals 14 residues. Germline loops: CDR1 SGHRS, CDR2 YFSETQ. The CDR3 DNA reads TGCGCCAGCAGCTTAGGGACAGTGGACGAAAAACTGTTTTTT. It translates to CASSLGTVDEKLFF.

The DNA for the CDR3 is TGTGCCACCCGCGGGACTAGCGGGAGTGGAACAGATACGCAGTATTTT. Translation: CATRGTSGSGTDTQYF. The chain couples TRBV24-1 to TRBJ2-3; 14 nucleotides agree with TRBD2. Trimming took 9 bases from V and 3 from J; bases not matched to a gene: 7. The CDR3 contains 16 residues. The germline V gene has CDR1 KGHDR and CDR2 SFDVKD.

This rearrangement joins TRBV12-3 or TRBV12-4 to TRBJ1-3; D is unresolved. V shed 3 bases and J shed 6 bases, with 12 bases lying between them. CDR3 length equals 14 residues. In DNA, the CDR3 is TGTGCCAGCAGTTTTGGAGGGCCCCCAAACACCATATATTTT. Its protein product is CASSFGGPPNTIYF.

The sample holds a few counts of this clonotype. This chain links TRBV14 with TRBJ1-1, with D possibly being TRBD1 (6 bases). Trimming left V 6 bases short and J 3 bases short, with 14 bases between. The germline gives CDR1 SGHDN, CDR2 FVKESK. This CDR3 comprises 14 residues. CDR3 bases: TGTGCCAGCAGGCAGACAGGAGGAGACACTGAAGCTTTCTTT. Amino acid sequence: CASRQTGGDTEAFF.

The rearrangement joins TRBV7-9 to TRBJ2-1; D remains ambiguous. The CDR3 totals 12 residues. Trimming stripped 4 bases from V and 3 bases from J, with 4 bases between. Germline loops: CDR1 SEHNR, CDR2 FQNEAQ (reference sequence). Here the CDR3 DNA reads TGTGCCAGCAGCTGGTACTACAATGAGCAGTTCTTC. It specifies CASSWYYNEQFF.

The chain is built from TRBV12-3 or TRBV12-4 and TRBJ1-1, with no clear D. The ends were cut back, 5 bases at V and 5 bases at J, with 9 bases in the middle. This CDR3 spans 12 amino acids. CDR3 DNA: TGTGCCAGCAGTAGCGACGGAACTGAAGCTTTCTTT. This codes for CASSSDGTEAFF.

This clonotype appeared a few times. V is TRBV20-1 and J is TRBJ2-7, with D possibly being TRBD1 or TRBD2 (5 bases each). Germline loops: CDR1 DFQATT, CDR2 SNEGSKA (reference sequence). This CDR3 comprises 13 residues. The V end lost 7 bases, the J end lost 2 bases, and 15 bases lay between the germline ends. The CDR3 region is CSVPGRATYEQYF. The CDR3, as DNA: TGCAGTGTACCGGGACGGGCCACCTACGAGCAGTACTTC.

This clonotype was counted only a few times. CDR3 coding DNA: TGTGCCAGCAGTTCTGGAAACACCATATATTTT. Translated: CASSSGNTIYF. J is TRBJ1-3 and V is TRBV12-3 or TRBV12-4; D is ambiguous. Trimming removed 4 bases at V and 2 bases at J, with 0 bases between. CDR3 size: 11 residues.

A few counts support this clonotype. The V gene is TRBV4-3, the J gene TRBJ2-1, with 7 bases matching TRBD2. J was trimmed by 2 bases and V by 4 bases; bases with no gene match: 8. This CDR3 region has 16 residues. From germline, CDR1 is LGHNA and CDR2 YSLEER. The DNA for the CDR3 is TGCGCCAGCAGCCGCGGCGGGGGTGGTCCCTACAATGAGCAGTTCTTC. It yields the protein CASSRGGGGPYNEQFF.

CDR3 loop: CASSVDPGRYGYTF. The CDR3 DNA follows: TGTGCCAGCAGCGTAGATCCGGGCCGCTATGGCTACACCTTC. The chain has TRBV9 and TRBJ1-2; D is unresolved. V was shortened by 0 bases and J by 4 bases, with 10 bases between the two germline ends. Germline V lookup: CDR1 SGDLS, CDR2 YYNGEE. CDR3 length: 14 residues.

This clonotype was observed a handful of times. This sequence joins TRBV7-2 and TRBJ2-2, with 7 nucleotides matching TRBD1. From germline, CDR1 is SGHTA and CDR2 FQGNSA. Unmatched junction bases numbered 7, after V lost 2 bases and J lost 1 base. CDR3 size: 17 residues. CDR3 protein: CASSLSTGVWNTGELFF. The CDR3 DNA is TGTGCCAGCAGCTTAAGTACAGGGGTGTGGAACACCGGGGAGCTGTTTTTT.